This T cell receptor beta chain was identified during a study of cytomegalovirus exposure and HLA in healthy donors listed by TCRdb under 2017. With regard to the full study: An earlier analysis of under 600 of the donors reported more than 250 Gb of sequence data and 100 million to 140 million unique TCR beta sequences from some 180 million T cells. Roughly 300 gigabases of sequencing data and tens of millions of unique TCR sequences were included in an early release covering around 650 HLA-typed donors. Of the approximately 400 genotyped donors, roughly 76% were placed in the genetic ancestry cluster associated with self-reported Caucasian donors. The study was designed to test whether signatures of past pathogen exposure could be identified by cataloging public T cell receptors. The study profiled the T cell repertoires of about 720 subjects by immunosequencing and related them to cytomegalovirus serostatus. In addition to the first cohort of 650 to 750 subjects, a separate validation cohort of 120 different subjects was used. To predict cytomegalovirus infection status, the study combined high-throughput TCR immunosequencing, statistical association of individual TCRs with disease status, and machine learning. A later analysis re-analyzed previously published TCR beta repertoires from roughly 630 donors and added high-resolution HLA genotyping to study TCR occurrence patterns. The later analysis used no new phenotypic data to find candidate immune exposures, relying instead on TCR beta sequences and their occurrence across donors. An earlier analysis of 587 of the donors applied high-throughput TCR beta sequencing to assess whether each TCR beta V gene segment acted as functional or pseudogenic. Donor age, sex, ethnicity and CMV serostatus were compiled together with the repertoire data. A later genetic analysis took genome-wide SNP genotypes for about 60% of the roughly 670 donors and used that subset as a discovery cohort. All discovery cohort repertoires had been generated on a single sequencing platform. Both class I and class II loci were covered by HLA typing, at four-digit resolution. The number of donors typed differed by locus, with roughly 629-640 for A, B, C, DRB1 and DQB1, 522 for DQA1, 600 to 610 for DPA1, and 450 to 480 for DPB1. About five DR-DQ haplotypes were treated as single units for association and clustering because of strong linkage in the cohort. On average, around 200,000 unique TCR beta nucleotide sequences were sequenced per donor among fewer than 500 genotyped donors of the cohort, with 15% to 20% of those sequences being non-productive. Study-wide conclusions, independent of this receptor: In a later analysis, HLA-associated TCR beta chains were found to be more clonally expanded and to have lower generation probabilities than equally common non-associated chains. An earlier analysis of several hundred of the donors showed that most TCR beta V segments appeared in productive rearrangements either about 87% or about 30% of the time, which broadly matched IMGT annotations. Some IMGT-functional V segments, including TRBV6-2 and TRBV6-3, could not be distinguished by the 87-base-pair reads and were therefore excluded. At a false discovery rate of 0.05, a later analysis linked some 17,000 TCR beta sequences to specific HLA alleles. A later genetic analysis associated a missense DCLRE1C variant with V-gene and J-gene trimming of TCR beta chains, and an independent cohort replicated the association. In vitro tests confirmed that three of the cytomegalovirus-associated TCR beta chains recognize cytomegalovirus antigens. Roughly 17 rarely observed V segments, including chromosome 9 orphons, were excluded from the earlier analysis of approximately 500 of the donors because counts were too low. Because HLA typing was unavailable for some donors at each locus, only the typed subset was used in association tests. A later genetic analysis reported fewer N-insertions in productive TCRs among donors in an Asian-associated ancestry cluster than the 666-donor mean. The classifier was reported to diagnose cytomegalovirus status with high specificity and sensitivity in both the original cohort and the validation cohort. Most TCR sequences were seen in very few donors, while some public TCRs were found in many individuals. Several of the top co-occurrence clusters appeared to be linked to parvovirus B19, influenza, CMV and Epstein-Barr virus, according to a later analysis. Roughly uniform sequencing depth across donors was assumed in presence/absence analyses, although this assumption may not hold. A further reported finding was that TCR beta sequences accurately predicted the HLA-A and HLA-B alleles for most subjects in the first cohort. The authors suggested that the approach could potentially be extended to other disease states and immunological phenotypes. In a later analysis, TCR association rates were found to vary across HLA loci, with the most associated TCRs seen for DRB1 alleles and the fewest for HLA-C alleles. The cohort was sequenced for TCR beta chains only, and without alpha or paired-chain data the features that could be detected were limited. A later analysis found that most CMV-associated TCR beta chains appeared HLA-restricted, with HLA associations seemingly driven largely by CMV exposure. Strong co-occurrence of HLA alleles, especially DR and DQ, made assigning TCR associations to individual alleles difficult. For the cohort, immune exposure information was limited to CMV serostatus. The sequencing pipeline was judged likely to have produced a cluster of highly shared sequence variants as a technical artifact. The study gave a list of some 150 TCR beta chains associated with cytomegalovirus. Correlated functional status among segregating V segments might be attributable to linkage disequilibrium, but an unknown experimental factor could not be ruled out.

The cohort comprised 666 healthy bone marrow donors. At the time of sampling, all cohort members were nominally healthy, though unrecorded immune exposures were likely present. The donor was CMV seronegative and was included in the group of 352 seronegative cohort members. A peripheral blood sample was collected from each donor, and TCR beta sequencing was performed on peripheral blood mononuclear cells. Genomic DNA was extracted from the blood cell samples with the Qiagen DNeasy Blood Extraction Kit. Remarks on this clone: Which antigen it targets is not known. No per-base quality is available; no much larger clone lies one base away.

The germline V gene encodes CDR1 LNHDA and CDR2 SQIVND (reference sequence). From the cysteine up to the phenylalanine, the CDR3 has a length of 14 residues. Left in the record is the CDR3 DNA by itself, 42 bases read in frame from the first base. Trimming removed 3 bases from V and 9 bases from J; the gene matches leave 2 bases unexplained. Library preparation used the immunoSEQ multiplex PCR assay. For the multiplex PCR, a mixture combining 60 forward primers for TCR Vbeta segments and 13 reverse primers for TCR Jbeta segments was used. The CDR3 region of rearranged TCR beta genes was amplified from genomic DNA by a multiplex PCR assay. The Illumina HiSeq System was used to sequence the amplified TCR beta libraries as 87-base-pair reads. As for how the authors treated the data: A later analysis counted approximately 74 million unique TCR beta chains across the 650 to 800 repertoires, and 9 million to 14 million of these chains were shared by at least two donors. To remove PCR and sequencing errors, raw reads were error-corrected and collapsed into unique sequences using a nearest-neighbor algorithm that merged closely related sequences. CDR3 sequences were aligned to IMGT reference sequences to assign V, D and J gene segments. For a sequence to be retained, a match of at least six nucleotides was required to both a V gene segment and a J gene segment. Rearrangements were called productive when the CDR3 lacked stop codons and stayed in frame with V and J; all others were non-productive. CDR3 was defined according to IMGT convention as the region running from the second conserved V-encoded cysteine to the conserved J-encoded phenylalanine. Sequences without an unambiguous match to a single V gene segment were excluded from the earlier analysis of about 600 of the donors. In an earlier analysis of roughly 500 of the donors, V segments were called functional above 56.7% productive rearrangements and were called segregating when the between-donor standard deviation exceeded 5%. A statistical classification framework was built to diagnose cytomegalovirus status from the catalog of TCR beta chain sequences. V and J gene assignment, in a later analysis, came from comparing TCR nucleotide sequences with IMGT/GENE-DB human TR gene sequences. The TCRdist pipeline was used in a later analysis to assign CDR3 sequences and most-parsimonious VDJ recombination scenarios. A later analysis defined each TCR beta chain by its CDR3 amino acid sequence plus V-gene family, and excluded reads lacking a unique V-gene family. In a later analysis, approximately 590 highly shared, low-generation-probability nucleotide sequences were removed to address suspected cross-contamination and a sequencing artifact. For each public chain, a later analysis derived a clonal expansion index from normalized ranks of inferred template counts within each repertoire. In a later analysis, generation probabilities were computed using a VDJ recombination model fitted to out-of-frame rearrangements, and the results were checked against IGoR. In a later analysis, hypergeometric tests were used to score TCR-TCR, TCR-HLA and TCR-CMV co-occurrence, with a repertoire-size bias correction applied to TCR pairs. In a later analysis, false discovery rates were estimated by permuting HLA or CMV assignments 20 times. A later analysis grouped co-occurring TCRs with DBSCAN, adding TCRdist sequence similarity when clustering within HLA-allele-positive subsets. Repertoires with fewer than 30,000 or more than 120,000 public chains were left out of co-occurrence clustering, as were a few repertoires with anomalous nucleotide sharing. The table comes from immuneACCESS by way of TCRdb, which keeps in-frame sequences with V and J called. Part of the clones is missing from these tables; in studies checked, under half for an unresolved V gene and the rest for unknown reasons. That table gives V, J and clone size, and the DNA gave D and trimming. The sample table lists hundreds of thousands of clones, over 75% of them with a count of one. The leading ten clones occupy around 0.2% of the sample.

Input material: PBMCs. The sequence is built from TRBV19 and TRBJ2-2, with 12 bases matching TRBD2. The origin of this receptor is a girl aged 2-10 years in good health and CMV-seronegative. The DNA sequence is given as TGTGCCAGTAGTATGACTAGCGGGAGTAGGGAGCTGTTTTTT. It translates to CASSMTSGSRELFF.